This entry concerns a single T cell receptor (beta chain). Its antigen remains unidentified. Libraries were prepared by immunoSEQ multiplex PCR; TCRdb keeps only in-frame clonotypes and omits some of them. The sample lists approximately 2,300,000 clones, around 92% occurring once. The sample is drawn from a study of shared clonotypes between healthy human individuals. Study-level points and caveats: Generation of non-shared clonotypes was less probable than generation of clonotypes shared by all four donors.

CDR3 length equals 12 residues. Trimming removed 7 bases at V and 1 base at J, with 7 bases between. CDR1 and CDR2 from the germline V gene are MNHNS and SASEGT. The clonotype was recovered from a young man in good health. Some clones in this sample may be carry-over from other donors' samples. V gene TRBV6-1 combines with J gene TRBJ1-1; D call uncertain. Sequencing was carried out using naive CD4+ T cells from PBMCs. The subset: CD45RA+ positively selected. The CDR3 DNA reads as TGTGCCAGCAAATACGCGAACACTGAAGCTTTCTTT. Translating gives CASKYANTEAFF.